This T cell receptor (beta chain) emerged from a study of shared clonotypes between healthy human individuals. Study observations and caveats: When naive CD4 clonotypes were compared across a few donors, approximately 5% were shared. Clonotypes which were not shared had lower generation probabilities than clonotypes that all four donors shared.

The germline V gene has CDR1 LNHDA and CDR2 SQIVND (reference sequence). The ends were cut back, 2 bases at V and 9 bases at J, with 20 bases in the middle. The CDR3 covers 16 residues. About this clone itself: The antigen remains unidentified.

Sequenced by immunoSEQ multiplex PCR; TCRdb stores in-frame clones only, minus some. The sample lists approximately 1.1 million clones, about 84% seen once, with about 0.52% in the top ten. This clonotype originated in a man between 18 and 29 years old in good health. Some clones in this sample may be carry-over from other donors' samples. J is TRBJ1-5 and V is TRBV19; D is ambiguous. The sequencing sample was made of memory CD4+ T cells from PBMCs. Subset defined: CD45RA-negative fraction. CDR3 sequence: CASSILSRGDNRPQHF. In DNA form, the CDR3 reads TGTGCCAGTAGTATACTAAGTCGGGGTGATAACCGGCCCCAGCATTTT. Combining the CDR3 with reference TRBV19 and TRBJ1-5 gives the whole variable domain DGGITQSPKYLFRKEGQNVTLSCEQNLNHDAMYWYRQDPGQGLRLIYYSQIVNDFQKGDIAEGYSVSREKKESFPLTVTSAQKNPTAFYLCASSILSRGDNRPQHFGDGTRLSIL.